The following is a TCR beta chain sequence with its context. Its antigen is not known. These data are taken from a study of blood T cells in healthy people across ages. General study results and limits: Significant beta diversity loss was already apparent by age approximately 40, declining roughly linearly.

The CDR3 consists of 13 residues. V shed 7 bases and J shed 11 bases, with 20 bases lying between them. Germline lookup yields CDR1 MDHEN and CDR2 SYDVKM. Combining a sample-barcoded 5' primer with a J-beta primer mix, a second PCR ran for roughly 6 to 12 cycles. TCRdb re-called the 5' RACE reads with MiXCR, one entry per CDR3 protein. The table has 900,000 to 950,000 distinct CDR3 sequences, around 29% seen once; the top ten hold roughly 10%. These data were also reused for a study on T cells of mothers and their children. This second report adds: Six children, together with their three healthy Caucasian mothers, made up the donors. No persistent microchimeric T cell clones were detected at about 93 clones per million clonotypes sensitivity.

Source material: blood. The chain joins TRBV28 to TRBJ1-1; the D is unclear. This sequence originates from a woman aged 40 to 50 in good health. The CDR3 DNA reads as TGTGCCAGCACCCCTACCCCGACGGTTAGGGCTTTCTTT. As protein: CASTPTPTVRAFF.